This T cell receptor (beta chain) stems from a study of shared T cell receptors in the human thymus. Only in-frame clones appear in the TCRdb table, and some are missing; sequencing was by immunoSEQ multiplex PCR. The sample yields about 660,000 clones, about 89% seen once. The CDR3 has 16 residues. Germline V gene data show CDR1 as KGHSH and CDR2 as LQKENI. V lost 5 bases, J lost 5 bases, and 9 bases stayed unmatched. The data were also submitted as part of a second study, on human thymus T cells. That work contributes: Resections from corrective heart surgery provided thymus tissue. Related research reported highly overlapping thymic repertoires among unrelated individuals.

The source material was thymocytes. V gene TRBV18 combines with J gene TRBJ1-6; 7 bases line up with TRBD1. The sequence derives from a boy under two years old with a congenital heart defect. The CDR3 region is CASSSQGPRHNSPLHF. The CDR3 DNA reads TGTGCCAGCTCATCACAGGGGCCCAGACATAATTCACCCCTCCACTTT.